The 12 T cell receptor beta chains presented below share a single source sample, sequenced in a study of blood T cells in healthy people across ages. PCR was performed a second time for roughly 7 to 12 cycles using a sample-barcoded 5' primer and a J-beta primer mix. TCRdb used MiXCR to reprocess the 5' RACE reads, holding one entry per CDR3 protein. Of roughly 800,000 distinct CDR3 sequences in the sample, 58% are singletons; the top ten hold 20% to 25%. Material for sequencing was blood. The receptors originated from a man aged 25-45 years in good health.

This clonotype was picked up many times. The V and J genes are TRBV3-1 and TRBJ2-1; possibly TRBD1 for D (6 bases). The germline V and J ends were trimmed by 8 bases and 0 bases, with 8 bases remaining between them. Germline CDR1 is LGHDT and CDR2 is YNNKEL (reference sequence). This CDR3 spans 13 amino acids. In DNA form, the CDR3 reads TGTGCCAGCGGGACAAGCTCCTACAATGAGCAGTTCTTC. It encodes CASGTSSYNEQFF.

CDR3 coding DNA: TGTGCCACGGACGATCAAGCAGGGATACGGGGCGAGCAGTACTTC. Amino acids: CATDDQAGIRGEQYF. The gene calls are TRBV10-3 and TRBJ2-1, with D perhaps assigned TRBD1 or TRBD2 (5 bases each). The assigned J gene may be wrong: the sequence end matches TRBJ2-7 better. Germline V gene lookup returns CDR1 ENHRY and CDR2 SYGVKD. The CDR3 is 15 amino acids.

The CDR3 here is CAIRGSDRSSYEQYF. CDR3 nucleotides: TGTGCCATCAGGGGATCAGACAGGAGCTCCTACGAGCAGTACTTC. V is TRBV10-3 and J is TRBJ2-7; possibly TRBD1 for D (6 bases). Germline V gene data show CDR1 as ENHRY and CDR2 as SYGVKD. The V end lost 6 bases, the J end lost 0 bases, and 15 bases lay between the germline ends. The CDR3 length is 15 residues.

The rearrangement uses TRBV7-9 and TRBJ1-2, with D unresolved. CDR1 is SEHNR and CDR2 is FQNEAQ in the germline V gene (reference sequence). V was pared by 3 bases and J by 4 bases, with 18 bases between. The CDR3 has 16 residues. CDR3 in DNA: TGTGCCAGCAGCTTCGAGGAGGGTGAGCTTTCCTATGGCTACACCTTC. This codes for CASSFEEGELSYGYTF.

This clonotype was detected once. The chain is built from TRBV18 and TRBJ2-7; the D gene is possibly TRBD2 (6 bases). The germline V gene encodes CDR1 KGHSH and CDR2 LQKENI. The CDR3 is 16 amino acids. Trimming took 3 bases from V and 5 from J, leaving 20 bases between them. In DNA form, the CDR3 reads TGTGCCAGCTCACCCCTTGGGTCTAGTAGCGGCGACGAGCAGTACTTC. This encodes CASSPLGSSSGDEQYF.

The chain joins TRBV29-1 to TRBJ2-5; D unclear. The CDR3 loop spans 14 amino acids. Germline loops: CDR1 SQVTM, CDR2 ANQGSEA. V shed 6 bases and J shed 5 bases, with 19 bases lying between them. This chain's CDR3 is CSVQATSLQETQYF. The CDR3 DNA reads as TGCAGCGTCCAGGCAACCTCCCTTCAGGAGACCCAGTACTTC.

This clonotype was seen repeatedly, ten times or more. V gene TRBV20-1 combines with J gene TRBJ1-2; weak D call: TRBD1 (5 bases). Germline assignment: CDR1 DFQATT and CDR2 SNEGSKA (reference sequence). Trimming shortened V by 6 bases and J by 4 bases, and 15 bases separated the two germline ends. The CDR3 length is 13 residues. The CDR3: CSAPPQQVYGYTF. The CDR3 DNA is TGCAGTGCCCCACCCCAACAGGTCTATGGCTACACCTTC.

At least ten counts were recorded for this clonotype. The rearrangement joins TRBV10-3 to TRBJ2-3; D not resolved. V lost 7 bases and J lost 6, with 20 bases in between. Germline V gene lookup returns CDR1 ENHRY and CDR2 SYGVKD. CDR3 length equals 15 residues. CDR3 loop: CAITTDPAIGDTQYF. Written as DNA, the CDR3 is TGTGCCATCACAACTGACCCAGCAATCGGGGATACGCAGTATTTT.

V is TRBV15 and J is TRBJ2-7, with TRBD1 matching 7 bases. V was clipped by 1 base and J by 1 base; unmatched bases: 13. CDR1 and CDR2 from the germline V gene are LNHNV and YYDKDF (reference sequence). The CDR3 is 18 residues long. The CDR3 protein is CATSRVGQVSGASYEQYF. The CDR3 DNA sequence: TGTGCCACCAGCAGAGTCGGACAGGTATCAGGGGCTTCCTACGAGCAGTACTTC.

The chain carries TRBV13 and TRBJ2-4; TRBD2 is a possible D gene (5 bases). Between the trimmed V and J ends, which lost 7 bases and 2 bases, there was a span of 9 bases. The germline gives CDR1 PRHDT, CDR2 FYEKMQ (reference sequence). The CDR3 loop spans 13 amino acids. Here the CDR3 DNA reads TGTGCCAGCACGGTCGGGACCAAAAACATTCAGTACTTC. Amino acids: CASTVGTKNIQYF. Full variable domain (remainder filled in from reference TRBV13 and TRBJ2-4): AAGVIQSPRHLIKEKRETATLKCYPIPRHDTVYWYQQGPGQDPQFLISFYEKMQSDKGSIPDRFSAQQFSDYHSELNMSSLELGDSALYFCASTVGTKNIQYFGAGTRLSVL.

The chain couples TRBV9 to TRBJ1-6, with D perhaps matching TRBD1 (5 bases). The germline V gene encodes CDR1 SGDLS and CDR2 YYNGEE. The CDR3 is made up of 18 amino acids. Trimming took off 2 bases at V and 10 bases at J, with 25 bases between the two ends. CDR3: CASSVGKGSPAPGSPLHF. In DNA, the CDR3 is TGTGCCAGCAGCGTTGGGAAGGGGAGCCCGGCGCCGGGATCACCCCTCCACTTT.

The J gene is TRBJ1-6, the V gene TRBV20-1, with a possible D match to TRBD1 (6 bases). V lost 7 bases and J lost 7, with 14 bases in between. There are 13 residues in the CDR3. CDR1 is DFQATT and CDR2 is SNEGSKA in the germline V gene (reference sequence). The CDR3 DNA is TGCAGTGTTGCGGACAGCTTCAATTCACCCCTCCACTTT. Translation: CSVADSFNSPLHF.